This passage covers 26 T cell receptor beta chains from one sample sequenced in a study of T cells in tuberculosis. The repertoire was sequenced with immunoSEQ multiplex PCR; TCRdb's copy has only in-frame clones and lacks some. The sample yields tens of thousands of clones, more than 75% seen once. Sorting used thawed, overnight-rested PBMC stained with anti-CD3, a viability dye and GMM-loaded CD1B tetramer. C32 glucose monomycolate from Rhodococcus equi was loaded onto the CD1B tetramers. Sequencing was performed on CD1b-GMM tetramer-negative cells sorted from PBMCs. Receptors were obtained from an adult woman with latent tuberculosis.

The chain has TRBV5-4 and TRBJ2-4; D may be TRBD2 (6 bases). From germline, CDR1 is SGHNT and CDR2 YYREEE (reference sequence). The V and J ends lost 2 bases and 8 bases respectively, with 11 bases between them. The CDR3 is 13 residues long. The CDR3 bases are TGTGCCAGCAGCTTTCGCGGGGAATACATTCAGTACTTC. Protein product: CASSFRGEYIQYF.

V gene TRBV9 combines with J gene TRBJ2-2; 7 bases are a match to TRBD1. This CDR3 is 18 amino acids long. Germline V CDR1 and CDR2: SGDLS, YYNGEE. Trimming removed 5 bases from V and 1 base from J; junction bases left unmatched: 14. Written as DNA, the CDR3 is TGTGCCAGCAGTAGCCCGAGCATCGGGACAGTGAACACCGGGGAGCTGTTTTTT. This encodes CASSSPSIGTVNTGELFF.

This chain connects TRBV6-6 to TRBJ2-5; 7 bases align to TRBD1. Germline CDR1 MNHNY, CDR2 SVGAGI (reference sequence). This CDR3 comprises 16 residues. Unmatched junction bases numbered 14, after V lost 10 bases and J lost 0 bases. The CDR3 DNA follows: TGTGCCACCTCTCCCCCCGGGACAGCGTACCAAGAGACCCAGTACTTC. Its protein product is CATSPPGTAYQETQYF.

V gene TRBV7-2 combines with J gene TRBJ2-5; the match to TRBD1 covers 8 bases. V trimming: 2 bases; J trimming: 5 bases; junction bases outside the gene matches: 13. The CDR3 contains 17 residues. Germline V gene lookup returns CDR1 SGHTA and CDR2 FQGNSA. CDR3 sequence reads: CASSLLWAPGGGETQYF. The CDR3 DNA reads TGTGCCAGCAGCTTATTATGGGCCCCAGGGGGCGGCGAGACCCAGTACTTC. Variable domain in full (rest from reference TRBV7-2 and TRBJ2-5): GAGVSQSPSNKVTEKGKDVELRCDPISGHTALYWYRQSLGQGLEFLIYFQGNSAPDKSGLPSDRFSAERTGGSVSTLTIQRTQQEDSAVYLCASSLLWAPGGGETQYFGPGTRLLVL.

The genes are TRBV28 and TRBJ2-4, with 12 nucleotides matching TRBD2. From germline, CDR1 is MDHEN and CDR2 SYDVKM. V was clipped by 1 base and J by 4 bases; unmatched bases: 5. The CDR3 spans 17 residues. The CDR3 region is CASSLLTSGGPKNIQYF. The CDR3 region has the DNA TGTGCCAGCAGTTTATTAACTAGCGGGGGGCCTAAAAACATTCAGTACTTC.

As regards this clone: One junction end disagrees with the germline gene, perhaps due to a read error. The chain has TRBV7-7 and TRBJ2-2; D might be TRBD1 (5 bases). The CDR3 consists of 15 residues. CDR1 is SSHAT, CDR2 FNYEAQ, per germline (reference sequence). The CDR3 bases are TGTGCTAGCAGCTCGGACAAGGCGAACACCGGGGAGCTGTTTTTT. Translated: CASSSDKANTGELFF.

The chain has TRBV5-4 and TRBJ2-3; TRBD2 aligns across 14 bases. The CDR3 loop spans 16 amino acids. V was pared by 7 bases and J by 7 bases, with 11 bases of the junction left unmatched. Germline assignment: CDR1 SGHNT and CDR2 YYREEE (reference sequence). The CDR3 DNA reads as TGTGCCAGCCGACTGGGACTAGCGGGGGCCGGGAATACGCAGTATTTT. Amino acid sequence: CASRLGLAGAGNTQYF.

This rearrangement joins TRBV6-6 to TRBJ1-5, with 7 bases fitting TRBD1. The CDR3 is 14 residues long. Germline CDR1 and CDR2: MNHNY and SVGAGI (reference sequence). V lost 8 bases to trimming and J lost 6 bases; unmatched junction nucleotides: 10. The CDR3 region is CASGYPGQSQPQHF. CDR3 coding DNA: TGTGCCAGCGGGTACCCGGGACAGAGTCAGCCCCAGCATTTT.

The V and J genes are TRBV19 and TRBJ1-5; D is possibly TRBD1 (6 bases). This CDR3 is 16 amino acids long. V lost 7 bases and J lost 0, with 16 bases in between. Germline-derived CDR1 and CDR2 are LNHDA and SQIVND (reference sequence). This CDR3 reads CASTEQGPYSNQPQHF. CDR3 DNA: TGTGCCAGTACCGAACAGGGACCTTATAGCAATCAGCCCCAGCATTTT.

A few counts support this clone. CDR3 coding DNA: TGTGCCAGCAGTGAGCAGGGGATCGGCTATGGCTACACCTTC. Residues: CASSEQGIGYGYTF. This sequence joins TRBV6-1 and TRBJ1-2, with D maybe TRBD1 (6 bases). Germline V gene sequence: CDR1 MNHNS, CDR2 SASEGT. Trimming left V 3 bases short and J 4 bases short, with 12 bases between. The CDR3 spans 14 residues.

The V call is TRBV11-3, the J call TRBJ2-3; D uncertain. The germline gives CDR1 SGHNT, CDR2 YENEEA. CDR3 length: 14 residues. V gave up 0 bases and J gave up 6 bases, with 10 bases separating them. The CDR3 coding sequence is TGTGCCAGCAGCTTAGATAATGTTCAGGATACGCAGTATTTT. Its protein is CASSLDNVQDTQYF.

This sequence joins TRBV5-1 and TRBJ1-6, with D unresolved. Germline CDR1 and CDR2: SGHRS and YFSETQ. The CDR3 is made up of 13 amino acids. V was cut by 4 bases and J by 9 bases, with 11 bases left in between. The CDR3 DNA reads TGCGCCAGCAGCCCGGCGGAGGGTTCACCCCTCCACTTT. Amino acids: CASSPAEGSPLHF.

DNA of the CDR3: TGCGCCAGCAGTGAACCGCGGACAGGGAGTCGCAATCAGCCCCAGCATTTT. This translates into CASSEPRTGSRNQPQHF. The chain employs TRBV10-2 and TRBJ1-5; 8 bases match TRBD1. V shed 3 bases and J 2 bases; nucleotides not matched to a gene: 9. This CDR3 is built from 17 residues. Looked up from germline, CDR1 is WSHSY and CDR2 is SAAADI.

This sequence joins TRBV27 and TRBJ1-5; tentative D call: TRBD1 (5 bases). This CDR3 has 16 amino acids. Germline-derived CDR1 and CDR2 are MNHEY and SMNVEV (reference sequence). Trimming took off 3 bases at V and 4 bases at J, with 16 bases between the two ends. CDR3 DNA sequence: TGTGCCAGCAGTTTTTCGTGGGGGGACCCTAATCAGCCCCAGCATTTT. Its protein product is CASSFSWGDPNQPQHF.

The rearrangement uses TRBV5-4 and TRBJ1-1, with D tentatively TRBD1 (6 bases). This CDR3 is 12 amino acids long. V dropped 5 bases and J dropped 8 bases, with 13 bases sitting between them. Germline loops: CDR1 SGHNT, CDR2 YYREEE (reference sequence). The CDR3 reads CASSQDSGEAFF. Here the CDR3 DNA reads TGTGCCAGCAGTCAGGACAGTGGAGAAGCTTTCTTT.

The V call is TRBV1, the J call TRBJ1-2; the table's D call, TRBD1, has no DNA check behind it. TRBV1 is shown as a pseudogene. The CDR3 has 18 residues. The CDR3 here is CTSSQDFAGDSPNYGYTF. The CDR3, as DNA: TGCACCAGCAGCCAGGACTTCGCCGGGGACAGCCCTAACTATGGCTACACCTTC.

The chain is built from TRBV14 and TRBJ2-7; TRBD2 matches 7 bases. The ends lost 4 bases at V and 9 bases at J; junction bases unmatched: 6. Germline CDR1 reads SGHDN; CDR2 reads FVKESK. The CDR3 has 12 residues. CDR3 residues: CASSPGGDWQYF. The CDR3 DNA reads TGTGCCAGCAGCCCTGGGGGGGACTGGCAGTACTTC.

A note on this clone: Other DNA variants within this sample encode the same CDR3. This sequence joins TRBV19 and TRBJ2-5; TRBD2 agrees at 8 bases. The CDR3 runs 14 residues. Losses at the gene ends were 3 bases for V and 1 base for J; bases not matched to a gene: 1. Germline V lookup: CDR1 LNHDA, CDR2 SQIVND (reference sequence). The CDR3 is CASSIGGVQETQYF. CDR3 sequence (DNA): TGTGCCAGTAGTATCGGGGGGGTCCAAGAGACCCAGTACTTC.

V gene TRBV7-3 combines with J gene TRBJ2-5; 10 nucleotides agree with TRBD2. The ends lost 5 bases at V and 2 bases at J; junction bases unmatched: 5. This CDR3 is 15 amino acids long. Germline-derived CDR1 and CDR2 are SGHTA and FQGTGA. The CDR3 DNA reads TGTGCCAGCAGCGTAGCGGGGGGTCTTCAAGAGACCCAGTACTTC. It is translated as CASSVAGGLQETQYF. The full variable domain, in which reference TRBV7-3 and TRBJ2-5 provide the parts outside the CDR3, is GAGVSQTPSNKVTEKGKYVELRCDPISGHTALYWYRQSLGQGPEFLIYFQGTGAADDSGLPNDRFFAVRPEGSVSTLKIQRTERGDSAVYLCASSVAGGLQETQYFGPGTRLLVL.

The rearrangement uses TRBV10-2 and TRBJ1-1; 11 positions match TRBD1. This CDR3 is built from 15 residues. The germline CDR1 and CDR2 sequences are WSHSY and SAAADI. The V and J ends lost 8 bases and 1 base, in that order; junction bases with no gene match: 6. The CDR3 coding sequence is TGCGCCAGCTCCGGACAGGGGGCTAGGAACACTGAAGCTTTCTTT. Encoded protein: CASSGQGARNTEAFF.

This CDR3 reads CASSLGGGTSDYGYTF. In DNA, the CDR3 is TGTGCCAGCAGCTTAGGCGGGGGTACTTCGGACTATGGCTACACCTTC. The chain employs TRBV7-9 and TRBJ1-2; TRBD1 is a possible D gene (5 bases). With 1 base removed from V and 3 bases from J, the gap between germline ends came to 15 bases. The CDR3 has 16 residues. Per germline, CDR1 SEHNR and CDR2 FQNEAQ (reference sequence).

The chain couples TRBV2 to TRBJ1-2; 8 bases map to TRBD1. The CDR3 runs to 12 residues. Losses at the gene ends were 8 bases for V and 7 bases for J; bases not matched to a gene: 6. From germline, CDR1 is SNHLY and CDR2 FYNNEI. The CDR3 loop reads CASLRQGFGYTF. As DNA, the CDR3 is TGTGCCAGCCTACGACAGGGGTTTGGCTACACCTTC.

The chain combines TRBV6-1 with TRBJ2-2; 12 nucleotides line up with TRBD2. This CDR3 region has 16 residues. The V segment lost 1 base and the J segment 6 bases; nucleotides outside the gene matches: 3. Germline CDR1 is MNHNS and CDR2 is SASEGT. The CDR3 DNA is TGTGCCAGCAGTGAAGGGACTAGCGGGGTCGCCGGGGAGCTGTTTTTT. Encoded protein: CASSEGTSGVAGELFF.

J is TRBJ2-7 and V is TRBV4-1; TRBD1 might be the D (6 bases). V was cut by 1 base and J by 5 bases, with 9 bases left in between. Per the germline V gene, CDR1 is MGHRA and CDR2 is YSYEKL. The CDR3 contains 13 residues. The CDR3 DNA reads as TGCGCCAGCAGCCAAGTCAGGGGCGACGAGCAGTACGTC. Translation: CASSQVRGDEQYV.

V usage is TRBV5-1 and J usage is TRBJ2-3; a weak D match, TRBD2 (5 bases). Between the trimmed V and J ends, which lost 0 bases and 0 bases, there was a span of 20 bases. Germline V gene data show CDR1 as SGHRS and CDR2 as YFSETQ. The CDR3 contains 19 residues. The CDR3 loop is CASSLAARTRRYSTDTQYF. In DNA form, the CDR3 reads TGCGCCAGCAGCTTGGCGGCGAGGACTCGCCGATATAGCACAGATACGCAGTATTTT.

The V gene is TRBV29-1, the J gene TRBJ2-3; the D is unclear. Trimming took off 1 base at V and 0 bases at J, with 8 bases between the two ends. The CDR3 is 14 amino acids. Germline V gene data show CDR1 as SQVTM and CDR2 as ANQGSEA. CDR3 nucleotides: TGCAGCGTTGAAGGGGCTGGGAGCACAGATACGCAGTATTTT. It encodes CSVEGAGSTDTQYF.